The 31 T cell receptor beta chains below come from one sample, sequenced in a study of Graves' ophthalmopathy and Graves' hyperthyroidism. Transcripts of RNA were the source for amplifying TCR beta CDR3 regions. The authors performed first-round RT-PCR with HTBI primers and then a second-round multiplex PCR. MiXCR, applied by TCRdb to the multiplex PCR reads, yields one record per CDR3 protein. The sample records tens of thousands of distinct CDR3 sequences, 40% to 65% being singletons. Material for sequencing was peripheral blood. Every receptor here comes from an adult man with Graves' ophthalmopathy.

The chain uses TRBV7-9 and TRBJ2-3, with D perhaps TRBD2 (7 bases). V shed 1 base and J shed 11 bases, with 16 bases lying between them. The germline CDR1 and CDR2 sequences are SEHNR and FQNEAQ (reference sequence). The CDR3 loop spans 14 amino acids. The CDR3 nucleotides are TGTGCCAGCAGCTTAGGGGGGGGACACAATGAGCAGTATTTT. Its protein product is CASSLGGGHNEQYF.

V is TRBV12-5 and J is TRBJ1-4; 9 nucleotides align to TRBD1. The ends lost 4 bases at V and 8 bases at J; junction bases unmatched: 2. Germline V gene lookup returns CDR1 LGHNT and CDR2 FRNRAP. The CDR3 is 13 residues long. The CDR3 nucleotides are TGTGCTAGTGGTTCGGACAGGGGAGAAAAACTGTTTTTT. Translating gives CASGSDRGEKLFF.

The chain recombines TRBV29-1 with TRBJ1-2; D unresolved. V lost 1 base and J 4 bases, leaving 10 bases between the germline ends. Germline loops: CDR1 SQVTM, CDR2 ANQGSEA. This CDR3 comprises 13 residues. The CDR3 reads CSVEVWDSYGYTF. CDR3 nucleotide sequence: TGCAGCGTTGAAGTCTGGGATAGCTATGGCTACACCTTC.

The chain recombines TRBV19 with TRBJ1-5; no firm D call. Between the trimmed V and J ends, which lost 11 bases and 0 bases, there was a span of 17 bases. Germline loops: CDR1 LNHDA, CDR2 SQIVND (reference sequence). This CDR3 comprises 15 residues. The CDR3 DNA sequence: TGTGCCTCCTCCAAGGCGGTAGATAGCAATCAGCCCCAGCATTTT. This encodes CASSKAVDSNQPQHF.

This clonotype was detected many times. This chain uses TRBV20-1 with TRBJ1-2; TRBD1 matches 7 bases. This CDR3 comprises 15 residues. V was clipped by 6 bases and J by 4 bases; unmatched bases: 14. CDR1 is DFQATT, CDR2 SNEGSKA, per germline (reference sequence). CDR3 DNA: TGCAGTGCCCCGGACAGGAAGAATTTCGCCTATGGCTACACCTTC. Translating gives CSAPDRKNFAYGYTF.

This clonotype has more than one count but fewer than ten. The chain uses TRBV20-1 and TRBJ2-3; D is tentatively TRBD1 or TRBD2 (5 bases each). CDR1 is DFQATT, CDR2 SNEGSKA, per germline (reference sequence). This CDR3 comprises 15 residues. V lost 6 bases, J lost 2 bases, and 18 bases lay in between. The CDR3 spells CSASGPDGHTDTQYF. The DNA for the CDR3 is TGCAGTGCCTCGGGACCTGACGGACACACAGATACGCAGTATTTT.

The chain employs TRBV9 and TRBJ2-3, with a weak D call TRBD2 (6 bases). Trimming cost V 7 bases and J 4 bases, with 16 bases left between them. Germline V gene lookup returns CDR1 SGDLS and CDR2 YYNGEE. The CDR3 is 14 residues long. CDR3 nucleotide sequence: TGTGCCAGCCGCGGAGGGGCCGGGGCAGATACGCAGTATTTT. The encoded protein is CASRGGAGADTQYF.

The rearrangement links TRBV20-1 to TRBJ1-2; the D gene is possibly TRBD1 (5 bases). Trimming cost V 5 bases and J 8 bases, with 21 bases left between them. This CDR3 spans 14 amino acids. The V gene's germline CDR1 is DFQATT and CDR2 SNEGSKA (reference sequence). This CDR3 reads CSAQMGGARGGYTF. The CDR3 coding sequence is TGCAGTGCTCAAATGGGTGGGGCGCGCGGCGGCTACACCTTC.

The gene calls are TRBV9 and TRBJ1-2, with 7 bases lining up with TRBD1. The CDR3 totals 14 residues. The germline V gene has CDR1 SGDLS and CDR2 YYNGEE. Trimming took 2 bases from V and 8 from J; bases not matched to a gene: 9. The CDR3 nucleotides are TGTGCCAGCAGCGTGACGACAGGGTTGAGGGGCTACACCTTC. The encoded protein is CASSVTTGLRGYTF.

On this clonotype itself: Germline and junction disagree at one end, which may indicate a read error. The genes are TRBV9 and TRBJ2-3; D perhaps matches TRBD2 (6 bases). The CDR3 runs 17 residues. The V gene's germline CDR1 is SGDLS and CDR2 YYNGEE. In DNA form, the CDR3 reads TGTGCCAGCAGCCCTGATTGGGGGACTGGCGGCACAGATACACAGTATTTT. Its protein product is CASSPDWGTGGTDTQYF.

The chain carries TRBV5-1 and TRBJ1-3; no clear D. The V gene's germline CDR1 is SGHRS and CDR2 YFSETQ. V was cut by 0 bases and J by 0 bases, with 7 bases left in between. The CDR3 length is 15 residues. The CDR3 nucleotides read TGCGCCAGCAGCTTGGCCGGAAGCTCTGGAAACACCATATATTTT. This sequence encodes CASSLAGSSGNTIYF.

Of note for this clonotype: One end of the junction varies from germline; a read error may be responsible. The rearrangement joins TRBV20-1 to TRBJ1-4; D is undetermined. This CDR3 contains 14 residues. Germline-derived CDR1 and CDR2 are DFQATT and SNEGSKA (reference sequence). Written as DNA, the CDR3 is TGCAGTGCCAGAGGTGGCAGTTGGAATGAAAAACTGTTTTTT. It specifies CSARGGSWNEKLFF.

This clonotype was recorded many times. This chain joins TRBV6-6 and TRBJ2-3; D is ambiguous. The germline CDR1 and CDR2 sequences are MNHNY and SVGAGI (reference sequence). V lost 0 bases and J lost 1, with 8 bases in between. The CDR3 runs 15 residues. The CDR3 loop is CASSYSMLRTDTQYF. The CDR3 nucleotides read TGTGCCAGCAGTTACTCGATGCTTCGCACAGATACGCAGTATTTT.

This clonotype was counted ten times or more. V and J are TRBV7-2 and TRBJ1-3, with TRBD1 matching over 10 bases. Germline V gene data show CDR1 as SGHTA and CDR2 as FQGNSA. CDR3 length equals 16 residues. V dropped 4 bases and J dropped 3; count of bases not matched to a gene: 6. CDR3 residues: CASSSGQGILGNTIYF. CDR3 DNA sequence: TGTGCCAGCAGCTCGGGACAGGGGATTCTTGGAAACACCATATATTTT.

This clonotype came up many times. The CDR3 here is CASSSLGQPQYF. CDR3 coding DNA: TGTGCCAGCAGTTCCCTGGGGCAGCCCCAGTACTTC. The chain combines TRBV28 with TRBJ2-5, with a weak D call TRBD1 (5 bases). Germline assignment: CDR1 MDHEN and CDR2 SYDVKM. The germline V and J ends were trimmed by 4 bases and 9 bases, with 12 bases remaining between them. The CDR3 consists of 12 residues.

Here the CDR3 reads CASSYRDRGTEVETQYF. Here the CDR3 DNA reads TGTGCCAGCAGCTATCGGGACAGGGGGACCGAAGTGGAGACCCAGTACTTC. The rearrangement joins TRBV7-9 to TRBJ2-5; 11 bases line up with TRBD1. CDR1 and CDR2 from the germline V gene are SEHNR and FQNEAQ (reference sequence). This CDR3 contains 17 residues. Unmatched junction bases numbered 12, after V lost 4 bases and J lost 5 bases.

By its share, this clonotype is medium-sized. The chain has TRBV7-8 and TRBJ2-7, with a tentative D call TRBD2 (5 bases). Per the germline V gene, CDR1 is SGHVS and CDR2 is FQNEAQ. CDR3 length equals 14 residues. Trimming pared 0 bases from V and 3 bases from J, leaving 9 bases between. The CDR3 sequence is CASSLASGNYEQYF. The CDR3 bases are TGTGCCAGCAGCTTAGCGTCGGGGAACTACGAGCAGTACTTC.

Worth noting for this clonotype: This CDR3 fails to terminate in the conserved phenylalanine or tryptophan, so it likely reflects a read error. V is TRBV10-3 and J is TRBJ2-3; TRBD2 aligns across 8 bases. V was clipped by 11 bases and J by 5 bases; unmatched bases: 9. CDR3 size: 13 residues. CDR1 and CDR2 (germline): ENHRY, SYGVKD. CDR3 nucleotide sequence: TGTGCCTCGCATAGCGGGGCGGAAGATACGCAGTATTCT. Encoded protein: CASHSGAEDTQYS.

At least ten counts were recorded for this clonotype. V and J are TRBV11-2 and TRBJ2-4; D remains ambiguous. CDR1 SGHAT and CDR2 FQNNGV come from the germline V gene. This CDR3 has 14 residues. V was cut by 5 bases and J by 6 bases, with 14 bases left in between. The CDR3 nucleotides read TGTGCCAGCAGCGACGGACGGTGGGGAAACATTCAGTACTTC. Translation: CASSDGRWGNIQYF.

The rearrangement links TRBV5-1 to TRBJ1-1; D gene uncertain. Germline CDR1 and CDR2: SGHRS and YFSETQ. This CDR3 contains 13 residues. The V and J ends lost 0 bases and 5 bases respectively, with 8 bases between them. The CDR3 is CASSLDRRTEAFF. The CDR3 DNA reads as TGCGCCAGCAGCTTGGACAGAAGAACTGAAGCTTTCTTT.

The chain has TRBV9 and TRBJ1-2; TRBD1 aligns across 10 bases. CDR1 is SGDLS, CDR2 YYNGEE, per germline. The CDR3 has 16 residues. Trimming took 4 bases from V and 1 from J; bases not matched to a gene: 7. The CDR3 DNA follows: TGTGCCAGCAGCCCGGGGACAGGGGACCTTAACTATGGCTACACCTTC. It yields the protein CASSPGTGDLNYGYTF.

The chain has TRBV6-5 and TRBJ2-7, with D perhaps TRBD1 or TRBD2 (5 bases each). The V gene's germline CDR1 is MNHEY and CDR2 SVGAGI. CDR3 length: 15 amino acids. V lost 4 bases, J lost 0 bases, and 13 bases lay in between. Here the CDR3 DNA reads TGTGCCAGCAGTTCTGACTGGGGGAGCTCCTACGAGCAGTACTTC. Translating it yields CASSSDWGSSYEQYF.

This clonotype came up many times. The V call is TRBV7-9, the J call TRBJ1-5; 8 bases map to TRBD1. CDR1 and CDR2 from the germline V gene are SEHNR and FQNEAQ (reference sequence). There are 14 residues in the CDR3. V was pared by 5 bases and J by 4 bases, with 4 bases of the junction left unmatched. CDR3 residues: CASSVTGENQPQHF. CDR3 DNA: TGTGCCAGCAGCGTGACAGGGGAGAATCAGCCCCAGCATTTT.

The rearrangement joins TRBV7-3 to TRBJ2-7; 12 positions agree with TRBD1. The CDR3 has 14 residues. V shed 5 bases and J 7 bases; nucleotides not matched to a gene: 6. Germline CDR1 is SGHTA and CDR2 is FQGTGA. The CDR3: CASSPGQGAGEQYF. CDR3 coding DNA: TGTGCCAGCAGCCCGGGACAGGGGGCGGGTGAGCAGTACTTC.

This clonotype was detected a few times. The chain employs TRBV15 and TRBJ1-6; D is uncertain. The V gene lost 3 bases and the J gene lost 9 bases, with 12 bases spanning the gap. This CDR3 has 14 residues. Per germline, CDR1 LNHNV and CDR2 YYDKDF (reference sequence). CDR3 nucleotides: TGTGCCACCAGCAGTCGGAAAGGACCTTCACCCCTCCACTTT. As protein: CATSSRKGPSPLHF. Full variable domain (remainder filled in from reference TRBV15 and TRBJ1-6): DAMVIQNPRYQVTQFGKPVTLSCSQTLNHNVMYWYQQKSSQAPKLLFHYYDKDFNNEADTPDNFQSRRPNTSFCFLDIRSPGLGDTAMYLCATSSRKGPSPLHFGNGTRLTVT.

This clonotype was detected only a few times. The junction shows a germline mismatch at one end, possibly a read error. The rearrangement uses TRBV15 and TRBJ1-4; unclear D gene. The CDR3 is 12 residues long. CDR1 LNHNV and CDR2 YYDKDF come from the germline V gene (reference sequence). Here the CDR3 DNA reads TGTGCCACCAGCAGAGATCGCAGAGGCAGCATTTTT. As protein: CATSRDRRGSIF. Using reference TRBV15 and TRBJ1-4 for the parts outside the CDR3, the full variable domain is DAMVIQNPRYQVTQFGKPVTLSCSQTLNHNVMYWYQQKSSQAPKLLFHYYDKDFNNEADTPDNFQSRRPNTSFCFLDIRSPGLGDTAMYLCATSRDRRGSIFGSGTQLSVL.

This clonotype counts as medium-sized (0.01 to 0.1%). The rearrangement links TRBV7-2 to TRBJ2-7; D is uncertain. This CDR3 is 10 amino acids long. In germline, CDR1 is SGHTA, CDR2 FQGNSA. V lost 3 bases and J 6 bases, leaving 3 bases between the germline ends. The CDR3 loop is CASSFSEQYV. The DNA of the CDR3 is TGTGCCAGCAGCTTCTCCGAGCAGTACGTC.

This clonotype was picked up a small number of times. This rearrangement joins TRBV27 to TRBJ2-7; weak D call: TRBD1 (6 bases). The V and J ends lost 5 bases and 1 base respectively, with 21 bases between them. This CDR3 has 17 residues. Germline CDR1 reads MNHEY; CDR2 reads SMNVEV (reference sequence). For the CDR3, the DNA is TGTGCCAGCAGTCTCCGGACAGAAGGGGAGAGTTCCTACGAGCAGTACGTC. It encodes CASSLRTEGESSYEQYV.

To note about this clonotype: A read error may account for a junction end that differs from germline. The V call is TRBV20-1, the J call TRBJ2-5; D is unresolved. Per germline, CDR1 DFQATT and CDR2 SNEGSKA (reference sequence). The CDR3 sequence is 15 residues long. The CDR3 DNA reads TGCAGTGCTAGAGACCCCACCCCGCGCCAAGGGACCCAGTACTTC. The encoded protein is CSARDPTPRQGTQYF.

Of note for this clonotype: With a much larger clone just one base away, this may be a read error. The rearrangement joins TRBV6-2 or TRBV6-3 to TRBJ2-2; 9 nucleotides align to TRBD1. Germline loops: CDR1 MNHEY, CDR2 SVGEGT. This CDR3 is 14 amino acids long. The CDR3 here is CAGRTGENTRELFF. In DNA form, the CDR3 reads TGTGCCGGCCGGACAGGGGAGAACACCCGGGAGCTGTTTTTT.

With regard to this clonotype: This may come from a read error, since a much larger clone is one base off. The CDR3 nucleotides are TGTGCCATCCGCCGACCGCCGGGGGGTAACACCGAGGAGCTGTTTTTT. Translation gives CAIRRPPGGNTEELFF. The rearrangement joins TRBV10-3 to TRBJ2-2; 7 bases line up with TRBD2. The CDR3 is made up of 16 amino acids. Germline loops: CDR1 ENHRY, CDR2 SYGVKD.